A single sample gave rise to the 10 T cell receptor beta chains below, sequenced in a study of T cells in Graves' hyperthyroidism and ophthalmopathy. Amplification targeted TCR beta CDR3 regions from RNA transcripts. The TCR CDR3 first-round RT-PCR relied on the HTBI primer set. One entry per CDR3 protein, called by TCRdb with MiXCR from the multiplex PCR reads. The sample holds under 400,000 distinct CDR3 sequences, less than 20% seen once. Source material: blood. These receptor sequences come from a woman aged 18-35 years with Graves' hyperthyroidism that later progressed to Graves' ophthalmopathy.

V and J are TRBV15 and TRBJ2-7; 9 nucleotides agree with TRBD2. CDR3 length: 15 residues. V lost 1 base to trimming and J lost 2 bases; unmatched junction nucleotides: 3. Germline CDR1 is LNHNV and CDR2 is YYDKDF (reference sequence). CDR3 sequence (DNA): TGTGCCACCAGCAGAGGGCGGGAGGGACCCTACGAGCAGTACTTC. The encoded protein is CATSRGREGPYEQYF.

CDR3 region: CASGPRTGGVGPYEQYF. CDR3 nucleotides: TGTGCTAGTGGTCCTAGGACAGGGGGAGTGGGTCCGTACGAGCAGTACTTC. The V call is TRBV12-5, the J call TRBJ2-7; the match to TRBD1 covers 10 bases. The V gene end was trimmed by 5 bases and the J gene end by 4 bases; junction bases not matched to a gene: 14. Germline CDR1 and CDR2: LGHNT and FRNRAP. This CDR3 has 17 amino acids.

Points on this clonotype: This sequence may be a read error, since a much larger clone differs from it by one base. The chain is built from TRBV28 and TRBJ2-7, with 9 bases identical to TRBD2. The CDR3 consists of 16 residues. Germline V CDR1 and CDR2: MDHEN, SYDVKM. The junction had 17 bases not matched to a gene; V was cut back by 5 bases and J by 9 bases. CDR3 sequence (DNA): TGTGCCAGCAGTGCCAGGGGTGCGGGAGGGAGTTTCTTGCAGTACTTC. This sequence encodes CASSARGAGGSFLQYF.

In this sample, this clonotype turned up many times. The rearrangement uses TRBV28 and TRBJ2-7; TRBD2 matches at 9 bases. The CDR3 runs 13 residues. CDR1 is MDHEN, CDR2 SYDVKM, per germline. The junction had 6 bases not matched to a gene; V was cut back by 7 bases and J by 5 bases. The CDR3 DNA is TGTGCCAGCACCTTAGCGGGAGAAGACGAGCAGTACTTC. Amino acids: CASTLAGEDEQYF. The entire variable domain, with the rest obtained from reference TRBV28 and TRBJ2-7, is as follows: DVKVTQSSRYLVKRTGEKVFLECVQDMDHENMFWYRQDPGLGLRLIYFSYDVKMKEKGDIPEGYSVSREKKERFSLILESASTNQTSMYLCASTLAGEDEQYFGPGTRLTVT.

This clonotype was counted many times. The V gene is TRBV12-3 or TRBV12-4, the J gene TRBJ1-1; a possible D gene is TRBD1 (5 bases). The germline V and J ends were trimmed by 2 bases and 4 bases, with 11 bases remaining between them. This CDR3 has 14 amino acids. The CDR3 loop reads CASSLMGVGTEAFF. DNA for the CDR3: TGTGCCAGCAGTTTAATGGGGGTGGGCACTGAAGCTTTCTTT.

The chain uses TRBV24-1 and TRBJ2-3, with 9 bases matching TRBD2. The germline V gene encodes CDR1 KGHDR and CDR2 SFDVKD. The CDR3 consists of 16 residues. Unmatched junction bases numbered 6, after V lost 4 bases and J lost 2 bases. This CDR3 reads CATSDHGLAFTDTQYF. CDR3 nucleotides: TGTGCCACCAGTGACCACGGACTAGCGTTCACAGATACGCAGTATTTT.

The chain recombines TRBV30 with TRBJ2-7, with D unclear. The CDR3 has 14 residues. The V end lost 2 bases, the J end lost 5 bases, and 16 bases lay between the germline ends. CDR1 is GTSNPN and CDR2 is SVGIG in the germline V gene (reference sequence). The CDR3 DNA follows: TGTGCCTGGAGTCGCCCGAGGCTATTTAACGAGCAGTACTTC. As protein: CAWSRPRLFNEQYF.

This clonotype has ten or more counts. The rearrangement links TRBV11-2 to TRBJ2-7; TRBD2 matches at 9 bases. Per germline, CDR1 SGHAT and CDR2 FQNNGV. This CDR3 has 15 residues. J lost 0 bases, V lost 5 bases, and 5 bases had no gene match. The chain's CDR3 is CASSSISGSSYEQYF. The CDR3 DNA reads TGTGCCAGCAGCAGTATTAGCGGGAGCTCCTACGAGCAGTACTTC.

With regard to this clonotype: This may come from a read error, since a much larger clone is one base off. This chain connects TRBV12-3 or TRBV12-4 to TRBJ1-1; D is unclear. The CDR3 is 15 amino acids. V was trimmed by 6 bases and J by 4 bases, leaving 18 bases between them. CDR3 coding DNA: TGTGCCAGCAGCCCGCAGACTGAGGAATGCACTGAAGCTTTCTTT. It yields the protein CASSPQTEECTEAFF.

This clonotype occurred a few times. One end of the junction is discordant with germline, which a read error may explain. V gene TRBV7-2 combines with J gene TRBJ2-1; 8 nucleotides align to TRBD2. This CDR3 has 19 amino acids. Germline V lookup: CDR1 SGHTA, CDR2 FQGNSA. CDR3 amino acids: CASSLPGLDSTSSYNEQLF. DNA of the CDR3: TGTGCCAGCAGCCTACCGGGACTAGACTCAACTAGCTCCTACAATGAGCAGCTCTTC.